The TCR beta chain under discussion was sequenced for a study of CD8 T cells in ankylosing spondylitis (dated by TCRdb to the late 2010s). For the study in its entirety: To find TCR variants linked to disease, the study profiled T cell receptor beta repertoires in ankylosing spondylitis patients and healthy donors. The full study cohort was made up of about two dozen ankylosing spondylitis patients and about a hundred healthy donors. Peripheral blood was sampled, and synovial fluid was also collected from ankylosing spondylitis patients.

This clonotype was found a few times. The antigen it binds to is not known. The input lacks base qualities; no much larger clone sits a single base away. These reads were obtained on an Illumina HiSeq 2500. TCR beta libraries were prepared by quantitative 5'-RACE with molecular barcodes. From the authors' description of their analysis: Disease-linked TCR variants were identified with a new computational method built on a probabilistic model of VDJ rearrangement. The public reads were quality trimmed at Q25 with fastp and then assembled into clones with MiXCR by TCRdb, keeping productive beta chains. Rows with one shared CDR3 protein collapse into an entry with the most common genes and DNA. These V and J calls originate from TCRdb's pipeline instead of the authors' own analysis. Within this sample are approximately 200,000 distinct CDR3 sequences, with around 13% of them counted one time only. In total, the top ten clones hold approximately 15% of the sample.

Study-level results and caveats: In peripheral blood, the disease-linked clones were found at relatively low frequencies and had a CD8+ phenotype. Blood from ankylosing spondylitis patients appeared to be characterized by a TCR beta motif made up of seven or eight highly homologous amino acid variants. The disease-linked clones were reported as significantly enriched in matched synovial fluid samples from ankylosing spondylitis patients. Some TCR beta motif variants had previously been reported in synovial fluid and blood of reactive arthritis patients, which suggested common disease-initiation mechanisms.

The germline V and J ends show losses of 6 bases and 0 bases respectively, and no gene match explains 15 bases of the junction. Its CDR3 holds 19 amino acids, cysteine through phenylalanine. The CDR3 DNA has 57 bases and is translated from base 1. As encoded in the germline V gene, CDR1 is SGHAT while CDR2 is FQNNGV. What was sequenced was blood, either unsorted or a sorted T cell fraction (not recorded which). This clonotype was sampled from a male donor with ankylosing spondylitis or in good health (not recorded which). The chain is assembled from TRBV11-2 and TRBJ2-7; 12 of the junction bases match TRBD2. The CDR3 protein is CASRRSRGLAGLVSYEQYF. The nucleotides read TGTGCCAGCAGGCGATCCCGGGGACTAGCGGGCCTTGTCTCCTACGAGCAGTACTTC.